This record looks at one T cell receptor beta chain sequence and its context. Its antigen is unidentified. The data originate from a study of CD8+ T cells in alopecia areata. Treatment denoted: oral pan-JAK inhibitor, 5-10 mg twice daily. Individuals with alopecia areata gave both lesional scalp punch biopsies and peripheral blood for collection. Overall study findings and caveats: There were many expanded lesional clones persisting in scalp and blood during tofacitinib.

This CDR3 contains 15 residues. Per germline, CDR1 SGHVS and CDR2 FNYEAQ. V was cut by 1 base and J by 5 bases, with 14 bases left in between. Extraction of RNA preceded its reverse transcription into cDNA, which served as the sequencing template. Sequencing used immunoSEQ multiplex PCR; TCRdb keeps in-frame clones, though not all of them. The sample contains about 5,800 clones, around 65% of which appear only once. The receptor was isolated from a human donor with alopecia areata. The source was skin, collected at approximately week 30, from a patient treated with tofacitinib. This sequence joins TRBV7-6 and TRBJ2-5, with D maybe TRBD1 (6 bases). This CDR3 reads CASSLVDRPAETQYF. CDR3 DNA: TGTGCCAGCAGCTTAGTAGACAGGCCGGCGGAGACCCAGTACTTC.